A single sample gave rise to the 9 T cell receptor beta chains below, sequenced in a study of blood T cell repertoires in COVID-19 (TCRdb year 2020). The library came from the immunoSEQ multiplex PCR assay. This immuneACCESS table, as held by TCRdb, lists in-frame sequences with V and J called but not all clones. Of the missing ones, under half trace to an unresolved V gene in checked studies; the others have no known cause. Within this sample are 150,000 to 200,000 clones, with approximately 86% of them counted one time only. Over 7% of the sample lies in the top ten. The sample consisted of peripheral blood. The origin of the receptors is a man aged 50 to 59 with active or convalescent COVID-19.

This chain links TRBV7-2 with TRBJ2-5; 9 nucleotides match TRBD2. The CDR3 is 18 residues long. The germline gives CDR1 SGHTA, CDR2 FQGNSA. Trimming at V came to 4 bases and at J to 6 bases, leaving 18 bases not matched to a gene. The CDR3 protein is CASSSNPGGGGYWKTQYF. CDR3 in DNA: TGTGCCAGCAGCTCGAACCCCGGCGGGGGGGGGTATTGGAAGACCCAGTACTTC.

This clone has at least ten counts. V is TRBV4-1 and J is TRBJ1-1, with D unclear. This CDR3 has 14 amino acids. Trimming left V 1 base short and J 1 base short, with 7 bases between. The germline V gene encodes CDR1 MGHRA and CDR2 YSYEKL. The CDR3 here is CASSQAGSNTEAFF. The CDR3 DNA follows: TGCGCCAGCAGCCAAGCCGGGTCGAACACTGAAGCTTTCTTT.

CDR3 DNA: TGTGCCACCAGTGATCCAGTTACTAACTATGGCTACACCTTC. Its translation: CATSDPVTNYGYTF. V gene TRBV24-1 combines with J gene TRBJ1-2, with unresolved D. The CDR3 spans 14 residues. Germline CDR1 is KGHDR and CDR2 is SFDVKD. V lost 3 bases, J lost 0 bases, and 7 bases lay in between.

This clone was seen only a few times. This chain connects TRBV11-2 to TRBJ2-1, with D possibly TRBD1 on 5 matching bases. Germline lookup yields CDR1 SGHAT and CDR2 FQNNGV. The length of the CDR3 is 13 residues. V was shortened by 6 bases and J by 2 bases, with 8 bases between the two germline ends. This CDR3 is CASRGAAYNEQFF. CDR3 bases: TGTGCCAGCAGAGGGGCGGCCTACAATGAGCAGTTCTTC.

The chain joins TRBV20-1 to TRBJ1-5; D possibly corresponds to TRBD1 (6 bases). Trimming cost V 3 bases and J 4 bases, with 13 bases left between them. Germline loops: CDR1 DFQATT, CDR2 SNEGSKA (reference sequence). The CDR3 covers 14 residues. CDR3 sequence reads: CSASSGTPNQPQHF. The CDR3 DNA reads TGCAGTGCTAGTTCCGGGACACCAAATCAGCCCCAGCATTTT.

This sequence joins TRBV7-3 and TRBJ1-1; possibly TRBD1 for D (6 bases). Germline values: CDR1 SGHTA, CDR2 FQGTGA. CDR3 length: 15 residues. Trimming cost V 2 bases and J 5 bases, with 15 bases left between them. CDR3 residues: CASSLGARGITEAFF. DNA of the CDR3: TGTGCCAGCAGCTTAGGGGCAAGGGGGATAACTGAAGCTTTCTTT.

The J gene is TRBJ2-3, the V gene TRBV3-1 (or the pseudogene TRBV3-2); weak D call: TRBD1 (5 bases). V lost 2 bases, J lost 0 bases, and 15 bases lay in between. Germline-derived CDR1 and CDR2 are LGHDT and YNNKEL (reference sequence). The CDR3 is made up of 17 amino acids. CDR3 sequence (DNA): TGTGCCAGCAGCCAACAAGGGGCTAAAACTAGCACAGATACGCAGTATTTT. Its protein is CASSQQGAKTSTDTQYF.

The V gene is TRBV6-6, the J gene TRBJ2-2; TRBD1 agrees at 10 bases. There are 15 residues in the CDR3. The V gene end was trimmed by 8 bases and the J gene end by 8 bases; junction bases not matched to a gene: 11. The germline V gene encodes CDR1 MNHNY and CDR2 SVGAGI (reference sequence). The CDR3 loop is CASSHRDRGGGELFF. In DNA, the CDR3 is TGTGCCAGCTCACACCGGGACAGGGGAGGGGGGGAGCTGTTTTTT.

The J gene is TRBJ1-6, the V gene TRBV3-1 (or the pseudogene TRBV3-2), with 7 bases fitting TRBD1. With V trimmed by 1 base and J by 6 bases, 3 bases remained unmatched. The length of the CDR3 is 15 residues. Looked up from germline, CDR1 is LGHDT and CDR2 is YNNKEL (reference sequence). CDR3 sequence: CASSQGAGGNSPLHF. As DNA, the CDR3 is TGTGCCAGCAGCCAAGGAGCAGGGGGTAATTCACCCCTCCACTTT.